A single sample is the source of the 25 T cell receptor beta chains below, sequenced in a study of Tregs in tolerant kidney transplant recipients. These TCRs' antigens remain unknown. Clones were sequenced by immunoSEQ multiplex PCR, and TCRdb holds only the in-frame ones, with some missing. The sample lists fewer than 45,000 clones; just under 97% were seen once. Sequencing was done on a sample of Tregs from blood cultured with allogeneic cells. These receptors were collected from a human donor in good health.

The rearrangement uses TRBV11-3 and TRBJ2-1, with a weak D call TRBD1 (5 bases). CDR3 length: 15 residues. V dropped 1 base and J dropped 4 bases, with 11 bases sitting between them. Germline CDR1 reads SGHNT; CDR2 reads YENEEA. CDR3 sequence reads: CASSLGGSEYNEQFF. The CDR3 nucleotides read TGTGCCAGCAGCTTAGGGGGCAGTGAATACAATGAGCAGTTCTTC.

The V and J genes are TRBV7-3 and TRBJ2-2; 7 bases match TRBD1. This CDR3 has 16 residues. The germline V gene has CDR1 SGHTA and CDR2 FQGTGA. With V trimmed by 0 bases and J by 5 bases, 6 bases remained unmatched. CDR3 residues: CASSLTGQATTGELFF. The CDR3 DNA follows: TGTGCCAGCAGCTTAACCGGACAGGCCACGACCGGGGAGCTGTTTTTT. Full variable domain (rest looked up from reference TRBV7-3 and TRBJ2-2): GAGVSQTPSNKVTEKGKYVELRCDPISGHTALYWYRQSLGQGPEFLIYFQGTGAADDSGLPNDRFFAVRPEGSVSTLKIQRTERGDSAVYLCASSLTGQATTGELFFGEGSRLTVL.

The chain has TRBV5-1 and TRBJ2-1, with D perhaps matching TRBD1 (5 bases). Germline V gene data show CDR1 as SGHRS and CDR2 as YFSETQ. The CDR3 length is 18 residues. Trimming shortened V by 0 bases and J by 4 bases, and 20 bases separated the two germline ends. In nucleotides, the CDR3 is TGCGCCAGCAGCTTGGCAAGGTTTCAGGGCCAGGGTTACAATGAGCAGTTCTTC. Translating gives CASSLARFQGQGYNEQFF.

The rearrangement uses TRBV6-4 and TRBJ2-1; 9 bases map to TRBD1. CDR1 MRHNA and CDR2 SNTAGT come from the germline V gene. The CDR3 loop spans 18 amino acids. V gave up 4 bases and J gave up 1 base; unmatched junction bases: 11. CDR3 sequence: CASSVGTGSRGSYNEQFF. The DNA of the CDR3 is TGTGCCAGCAGTGTAGGGACAGGGTCAAGGGGATCCTACAATGAGCAGTTCTTC.

The V and J genes are TRBV5-1 and TRBJ2-5; D tentatively reads TRBD1 or TRBD2 (5 bases each). CDR3 length equals 14 residues. Trimming left V 0 bases short and J 4 bases short, with 10 bases between. CDR1 is SGHRS, CDR2 YFSETQ, per germline. The CDR3 sequence is CASSLEAGRETQYF. In DNA form, the CDR3 reads TGCGCCAGCAGCTTGGAGGCAGGGAGAGAGACCCAGTACTTC.

The chain recombines TRBV19 with TRBJ2-3; the match to TRBD2 covers 11 bases. CDR1 and CDR2 (germline): LNHDA, SQIVND (reference sequence). The J segment lost 4 bases and the V segment lost 6 bases, leaving 6 bases of the junction unmatched. The CDR3 spans 15 residues. The CDR3 protein is CASSTGTSGPDTQYF. The DNA of the CDR3 is TGTGCCAGTAGCACCGGGACTAGCGGTCCAGATACGCAGTATTTT. Variable domain in full (rest from reference TRBV19 and TRBJ2-3): DGGITQSPKYLFRKEGQNVTLSCEQNLNHDAMYWYRQDPGQGLRLIYYSQIVNDFQKGDIAEGYSVSREKKESFPLTVTSAQKNPTAFYLCASSTGTSGPDTQYFGPGTRLTVL.

The CDR3 nucleotides read TGCGCCAGCAGCCCAGGCAATGCGGATGAGCAGTTCTTC. Translated: CASSPGNADEQFF. The chain combines TRBV5-1 with TRBJ2-1, with D unclear. V was cut by 4 bases and J by 8 bases, with 13 bases left in between. This CDR3 has 13 residues. Germline loops: CDR1 SGHRS, CDR2 YFSETQ. Together with reference TRBV5-1 and TRBJ2-1, the CDR3 gives the full variable domain: KAGVTQTPRYLIKTRGQQVTLSCSPISGHRSVSWYQQTPGQGLQFLFEYFSETQRNKGNFPGRFSGRQFSNSRSEMNVSTLELGDSALYLCASSPGNADEQFFGPGTRLTVL.

About this clone: The junction and the germline gene differ at one end; a read error may be behind it. The chain recombines TRBV7-7 with TRBJ2-5; D is perhaps TRBD2 (5 bases). From germline, CDR1 is SSHAT and CDR2 FNYEAQ (reference sequence). The CDR3 loop spans 14 amino acids. The CDR3 protein is CASSLGSRGETQYF. CDR3 nucleotides: TGTGCTAGCAGCTTAGGTTCCCGCGGGGAGACCCAGTACTTC.

CDR3: CASSPLQGPRGSEQFF. Here the CDR3 DNA reads TGCGCCAGCAGCCCCCTACAGGGGCCACGGGGGAGTGAGCAGTTCTTC. The rearrangement uses TRBV5-1 and TRBJ2-1; a possible D gene is TRBD1 (7 bases). The length of the CDR3 is 16 residues. CDR1 and CDR2 from the germline V gene are SGHRS and YFSETQ. V shed 4 bases and J shed 9 bases, with 23 bases lying between them.

V usage is TRBV6-5 and J usage is TRBJ2-7, with 8 bases that match TRBD1. Losses at the gene ends were 0 bases for V and 5 bases for J; bases not matched to a gene: 3. The CDR3 runs 14 residues. The V gene's germline CDR1 is MNHEY and CDR2 SVGAGI. Here the CDR3 reads CASSYSPGGNEQYF. The CDR3 DNA sequence: TGTGCCAGCAGTTACTCCCCAGGGGGCAACGAGCAGTACTTC.

Regarding this clone: Its ends do not fully match the called genes, so a read error is possible. The V call is TRBV7-7, the J call TRBJ2-2; D unclear. The germline V gene encodes CDR1 SSHAT and CDR2 FNYEAQ (reference sequence). The CDR3 has 14 residues. CDR3 protein: CASSLGRATGELFF. For the CDR3, the DNA is TGTGCTAGCAGCTTAGGCCGAGCCACCGGGGAGCTGTTTTTT. The entire variable domain, with the rest obtained from reference TRBV7-7 and TRBJ2-2, is as follows: GAGVSQSPRYKVTKRGQDVTLRCDPISSHATLYWYQQALGQGPEFLTYFNYEAQPDKSGLPSDRFSAERPEGSISTLTIQRTEQRDSAMYRCASSLGRATGELFFGEGSRLTVL.

V usage is TRBV7-9 and J usage is TRBJ2-3, with TRBD2 identical over 8 bases. Germline V gives CDR1 SEHNR, CDR2 FQNEAQ (reference sequence). CDR3 length equals 18 residues. J gave up 4 bases and V 1 base, and 13 bases lay outside the gene matches. CDR3 sequence (DNA): TGTGCCAGCAGCTTAGGTATCGGGGGGGCCGTCGGTCCAGATACGCAGTATTTT. Translation: CASSLGIGGAVGPDTQYF.

This chain links TRBV5-4 with TRBJ2-1; tentative D call: TRBD1 (5 bases). In germline, CDR1 is SGHNT, CDR2 YYREEE (reference sequence). V shed 3 bases and J shed 3 bases, with 10 bases lying between them. The CDR3 is 14 residues long. CDR3 loop: CASSSDSLYNEQFF. DNA for the CDR3: TGTGCCAGCAGCTCTGACAGCCTCTACAATGAGCAGTTCTTC.

The chain combines TRBV13 with TRBJ2-5; TRBD1 matches 7 bases. CDR1 is PRHDT and CDR2 is FYEKMQ in the germline V gene (reference sequence). V lost 5 bases and J lost 4; bases outside the gene matches: 1. The CDR3 contains 12 residues. In DNA, the CDR3 is TGTGCCAGCAGCGCAGGGGGAGAGACCCAGTACTTC. Translation: CASSAGGETQYF.

The rearrangement joins TRBV7-9 to TRBJ1-5; 10 nucleotides line up with TRBD1. The V gene end was trimmed by 5 bases and the J gene end by 5 bases; junction bases not matched to a gene: 9. In germline, CDR1 is SEHNR, CDR2 FQNEAQ (reference sequence). The CDR3 is 16 amino acids. CDR3 sequence reads: CASSGMGQGTHQPQHF. CDR3 DNA sequence: TGTGCCAGCAGCGGTATGGGACAGGGGACTCATCAGCCCCAGCATTTT.

J is TRBJ2-1 and V is TRBV5-1; 14 bases are a match to TRBD2. Germline CDR1 is SGHRS and CDR2 is YFSETQ. This CDR3 spans 16 amino acids. V shed 4 bases, J shed 8 bases, and the junction held 8 bases outside the gene matches. The CDR3 DNA reads as TGCGCCAGCAGCAGGGGACTAGCGGGGGTATTCGATGAGCAGTTCTTC. Translating gives CASSRGLAGVFDEQFF.

V is TRBV6-6 and J is TRBJ2-1; TRBD1 or TRBD2 may be the D gene (6 bases each). Germline-derived CDR1 and CDR2 are MNHNY and SVGAGI (reference sequence). Trimming removed 6 bases from V and 10 bases from J, with 25 bases in between. The CDR3 runs 16 residues. DNA for the CDR3: TGTGCCAGCAGGACCGAAAGGGGGACTCCATTTAGGGAGCAGTTCTTC. Its translation: CASRTERGTPFREQFF.

This chain connects TRBV18 to TRBJ1-2; 7 bases fit TRBD1. CDR3 size: 13 residues. Trimming took 3 bases from V and 7 from J; bases not matched to a gene: 5. Germline CDR1 reads KGHSH; CDR2 reads LQKENI. The CDR3 DNA follows: TGTGCCAGCTCACCGGGACAGACACTTGGCTACACCTTC. Translation gives CASSPGQTLGYTF. Full variable domain (missing parts from reference TRBV18 and TRBJ1-2): NAGVMQNPRHLVRRRGQEARLRCSPMKGHSHVYWYRQLPEEGLKFMVYLQKENIIDESGMPKERFSAEFPKEGPSILRIQQVVRGDSAAYFCASSPGQTLGYTFGSGTRLTVV.

The DNA for the CDR3 is TGTGCCAGCAGCTTAATTAGTAGCGGGTTTCTCTACGAGCAGTACTTC. This encodes CASSLISSGFLYEQYF. V gene TRBV7-2 combines with J gene TRBJ2-7; the match to TRBD2 covers 7 bases. Per the germline V gene, CDR1 is SGHTA and CDR2 is FQGNSA. Unmatched junction bases numbered 10, after V lost 2 bases and J lost 3 bases. CDR3 length: 16 residues.

The CDR3 protein is CAISEAQGGGTEAFF. The CDR3 DNA follows: TGTGCCATCAGTGAGGCACAGGGGGGGGGAACTGAAGCTTTCTTT. The J gene is TRBJ1-1, the V gene TRBV10-3; 8 bases align to TRBD1. Germline loops: CDR1 ENHRY, CDR2 SYGVKD. The CDR3 is made up of 15 amino acids. Losses at the gene ends were 2 bases for V and 5 bases for J; bases not matched to a gene: 7.

V is TRBV5-1 and J is TRBJ2-7; 8 positions agree with TRBD2. The V segment lost 5 bases and the J segment 5 bases; nucleotides outside the gene matches: 15. Germline lookup yields CDR1 SGHRS and CDR2 YFSETQ. The CDR3 runs 16 residues. CDR3 protein: CASSKHSGLEGNEQYF. In DNA, the CDR3 is TGCGCCAGCAGTAAGCACTCGGGACTAGAGGGGAACGAGCAGTACTTC.

The rearrangement links TRBV5-1 to TRBJ2-3; D is undetermined. The V and J ends lost 1 base and 2 bases respectively, with 14 bases between them. Germline V CDR1 and CDR2: SGHRS, YFSETQ. The length of the CDR3 is 16 residues. The CDR3 loop is CASSLLSLRTTDTQYF. The DNA for the CDR3 is TGCGCCAGCAGCTTGCTTAGCCTTCGGACCACAGATACGCAGTATTTT.

V usage is TRBV6-6 and J usage is TRBJ2-7; D remains unclear. The CDR3 runs 12 residues. The germline gives CDR1 MNHNY, CDR2 SVGAGI (reference sequence). V lost 5 bases and J 6 bases, leaving 11 bases between the germline ends. CDR3 coding DNA: TGTGCCAGCAGTAACGGACGCCGCGAGCAGTACTTC. Residues: CASSNGRREQYF.

V usage is TRBV4-2 and J usage is TRBJ2-1, with D possibly matching TRBD1 (6 bases). The germline gives CDR1 LGHNA, CDR2 YNFKEQ. There are 15 residues in the CDR3. Trimming pared 0 bases from V and 0 bases from J, leaving 6 bases between. The CDR3 here is CASSQEGGSYNEQFF. In nucleotides, the CDR3 is TGTGCCAGCAGCCAAGAAGGGGGCTCCTACAATGAGCAGTTCTTC.

The chain links TRBV5-1 to TRBJ2-1; D possibly matches TRBD1 or TRBD2 (5 bases each). Trimming cost V 4 bases and J 9 bases, with 20 bases left between them. There are 15 residues in the CDR3. The germline V gene has CDR1 SGHRS and CDR2 YFSETQ. CDR3 nucleotide sequence: TGCGCCAGCAGCAGGGAATTGGCGCCGAGGGGTGAGCAGTTCTTC. It encodes CASSRELAPRGEQFF.